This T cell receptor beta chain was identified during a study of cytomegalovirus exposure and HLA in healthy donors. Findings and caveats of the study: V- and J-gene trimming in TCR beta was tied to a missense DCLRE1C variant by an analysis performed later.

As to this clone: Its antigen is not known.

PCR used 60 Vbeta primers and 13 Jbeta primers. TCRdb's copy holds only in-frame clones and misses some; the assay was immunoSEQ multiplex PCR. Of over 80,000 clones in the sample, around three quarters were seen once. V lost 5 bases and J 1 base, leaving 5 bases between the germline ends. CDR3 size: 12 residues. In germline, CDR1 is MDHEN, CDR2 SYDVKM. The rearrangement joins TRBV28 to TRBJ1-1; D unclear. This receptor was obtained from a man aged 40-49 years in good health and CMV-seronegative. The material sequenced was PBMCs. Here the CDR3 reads CASSRGNTEAFF. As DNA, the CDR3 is TGTGCCAGCAGTCGGGGGAACACTGAAGCTTTCTTT.